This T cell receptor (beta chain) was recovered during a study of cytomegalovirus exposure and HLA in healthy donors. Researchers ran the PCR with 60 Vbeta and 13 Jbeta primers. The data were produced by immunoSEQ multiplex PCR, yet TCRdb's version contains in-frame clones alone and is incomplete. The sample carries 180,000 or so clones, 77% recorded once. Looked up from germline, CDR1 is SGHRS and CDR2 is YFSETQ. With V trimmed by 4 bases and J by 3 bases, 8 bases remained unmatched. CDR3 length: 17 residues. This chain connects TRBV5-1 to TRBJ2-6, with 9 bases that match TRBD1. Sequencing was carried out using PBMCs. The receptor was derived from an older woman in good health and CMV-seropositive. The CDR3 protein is CASSGRTGEDGANVLTF. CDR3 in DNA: TGCGCCAGCAGCGGCCGGACAGGGGAGGATGGGGCCAACGTCCTGACTTTC.